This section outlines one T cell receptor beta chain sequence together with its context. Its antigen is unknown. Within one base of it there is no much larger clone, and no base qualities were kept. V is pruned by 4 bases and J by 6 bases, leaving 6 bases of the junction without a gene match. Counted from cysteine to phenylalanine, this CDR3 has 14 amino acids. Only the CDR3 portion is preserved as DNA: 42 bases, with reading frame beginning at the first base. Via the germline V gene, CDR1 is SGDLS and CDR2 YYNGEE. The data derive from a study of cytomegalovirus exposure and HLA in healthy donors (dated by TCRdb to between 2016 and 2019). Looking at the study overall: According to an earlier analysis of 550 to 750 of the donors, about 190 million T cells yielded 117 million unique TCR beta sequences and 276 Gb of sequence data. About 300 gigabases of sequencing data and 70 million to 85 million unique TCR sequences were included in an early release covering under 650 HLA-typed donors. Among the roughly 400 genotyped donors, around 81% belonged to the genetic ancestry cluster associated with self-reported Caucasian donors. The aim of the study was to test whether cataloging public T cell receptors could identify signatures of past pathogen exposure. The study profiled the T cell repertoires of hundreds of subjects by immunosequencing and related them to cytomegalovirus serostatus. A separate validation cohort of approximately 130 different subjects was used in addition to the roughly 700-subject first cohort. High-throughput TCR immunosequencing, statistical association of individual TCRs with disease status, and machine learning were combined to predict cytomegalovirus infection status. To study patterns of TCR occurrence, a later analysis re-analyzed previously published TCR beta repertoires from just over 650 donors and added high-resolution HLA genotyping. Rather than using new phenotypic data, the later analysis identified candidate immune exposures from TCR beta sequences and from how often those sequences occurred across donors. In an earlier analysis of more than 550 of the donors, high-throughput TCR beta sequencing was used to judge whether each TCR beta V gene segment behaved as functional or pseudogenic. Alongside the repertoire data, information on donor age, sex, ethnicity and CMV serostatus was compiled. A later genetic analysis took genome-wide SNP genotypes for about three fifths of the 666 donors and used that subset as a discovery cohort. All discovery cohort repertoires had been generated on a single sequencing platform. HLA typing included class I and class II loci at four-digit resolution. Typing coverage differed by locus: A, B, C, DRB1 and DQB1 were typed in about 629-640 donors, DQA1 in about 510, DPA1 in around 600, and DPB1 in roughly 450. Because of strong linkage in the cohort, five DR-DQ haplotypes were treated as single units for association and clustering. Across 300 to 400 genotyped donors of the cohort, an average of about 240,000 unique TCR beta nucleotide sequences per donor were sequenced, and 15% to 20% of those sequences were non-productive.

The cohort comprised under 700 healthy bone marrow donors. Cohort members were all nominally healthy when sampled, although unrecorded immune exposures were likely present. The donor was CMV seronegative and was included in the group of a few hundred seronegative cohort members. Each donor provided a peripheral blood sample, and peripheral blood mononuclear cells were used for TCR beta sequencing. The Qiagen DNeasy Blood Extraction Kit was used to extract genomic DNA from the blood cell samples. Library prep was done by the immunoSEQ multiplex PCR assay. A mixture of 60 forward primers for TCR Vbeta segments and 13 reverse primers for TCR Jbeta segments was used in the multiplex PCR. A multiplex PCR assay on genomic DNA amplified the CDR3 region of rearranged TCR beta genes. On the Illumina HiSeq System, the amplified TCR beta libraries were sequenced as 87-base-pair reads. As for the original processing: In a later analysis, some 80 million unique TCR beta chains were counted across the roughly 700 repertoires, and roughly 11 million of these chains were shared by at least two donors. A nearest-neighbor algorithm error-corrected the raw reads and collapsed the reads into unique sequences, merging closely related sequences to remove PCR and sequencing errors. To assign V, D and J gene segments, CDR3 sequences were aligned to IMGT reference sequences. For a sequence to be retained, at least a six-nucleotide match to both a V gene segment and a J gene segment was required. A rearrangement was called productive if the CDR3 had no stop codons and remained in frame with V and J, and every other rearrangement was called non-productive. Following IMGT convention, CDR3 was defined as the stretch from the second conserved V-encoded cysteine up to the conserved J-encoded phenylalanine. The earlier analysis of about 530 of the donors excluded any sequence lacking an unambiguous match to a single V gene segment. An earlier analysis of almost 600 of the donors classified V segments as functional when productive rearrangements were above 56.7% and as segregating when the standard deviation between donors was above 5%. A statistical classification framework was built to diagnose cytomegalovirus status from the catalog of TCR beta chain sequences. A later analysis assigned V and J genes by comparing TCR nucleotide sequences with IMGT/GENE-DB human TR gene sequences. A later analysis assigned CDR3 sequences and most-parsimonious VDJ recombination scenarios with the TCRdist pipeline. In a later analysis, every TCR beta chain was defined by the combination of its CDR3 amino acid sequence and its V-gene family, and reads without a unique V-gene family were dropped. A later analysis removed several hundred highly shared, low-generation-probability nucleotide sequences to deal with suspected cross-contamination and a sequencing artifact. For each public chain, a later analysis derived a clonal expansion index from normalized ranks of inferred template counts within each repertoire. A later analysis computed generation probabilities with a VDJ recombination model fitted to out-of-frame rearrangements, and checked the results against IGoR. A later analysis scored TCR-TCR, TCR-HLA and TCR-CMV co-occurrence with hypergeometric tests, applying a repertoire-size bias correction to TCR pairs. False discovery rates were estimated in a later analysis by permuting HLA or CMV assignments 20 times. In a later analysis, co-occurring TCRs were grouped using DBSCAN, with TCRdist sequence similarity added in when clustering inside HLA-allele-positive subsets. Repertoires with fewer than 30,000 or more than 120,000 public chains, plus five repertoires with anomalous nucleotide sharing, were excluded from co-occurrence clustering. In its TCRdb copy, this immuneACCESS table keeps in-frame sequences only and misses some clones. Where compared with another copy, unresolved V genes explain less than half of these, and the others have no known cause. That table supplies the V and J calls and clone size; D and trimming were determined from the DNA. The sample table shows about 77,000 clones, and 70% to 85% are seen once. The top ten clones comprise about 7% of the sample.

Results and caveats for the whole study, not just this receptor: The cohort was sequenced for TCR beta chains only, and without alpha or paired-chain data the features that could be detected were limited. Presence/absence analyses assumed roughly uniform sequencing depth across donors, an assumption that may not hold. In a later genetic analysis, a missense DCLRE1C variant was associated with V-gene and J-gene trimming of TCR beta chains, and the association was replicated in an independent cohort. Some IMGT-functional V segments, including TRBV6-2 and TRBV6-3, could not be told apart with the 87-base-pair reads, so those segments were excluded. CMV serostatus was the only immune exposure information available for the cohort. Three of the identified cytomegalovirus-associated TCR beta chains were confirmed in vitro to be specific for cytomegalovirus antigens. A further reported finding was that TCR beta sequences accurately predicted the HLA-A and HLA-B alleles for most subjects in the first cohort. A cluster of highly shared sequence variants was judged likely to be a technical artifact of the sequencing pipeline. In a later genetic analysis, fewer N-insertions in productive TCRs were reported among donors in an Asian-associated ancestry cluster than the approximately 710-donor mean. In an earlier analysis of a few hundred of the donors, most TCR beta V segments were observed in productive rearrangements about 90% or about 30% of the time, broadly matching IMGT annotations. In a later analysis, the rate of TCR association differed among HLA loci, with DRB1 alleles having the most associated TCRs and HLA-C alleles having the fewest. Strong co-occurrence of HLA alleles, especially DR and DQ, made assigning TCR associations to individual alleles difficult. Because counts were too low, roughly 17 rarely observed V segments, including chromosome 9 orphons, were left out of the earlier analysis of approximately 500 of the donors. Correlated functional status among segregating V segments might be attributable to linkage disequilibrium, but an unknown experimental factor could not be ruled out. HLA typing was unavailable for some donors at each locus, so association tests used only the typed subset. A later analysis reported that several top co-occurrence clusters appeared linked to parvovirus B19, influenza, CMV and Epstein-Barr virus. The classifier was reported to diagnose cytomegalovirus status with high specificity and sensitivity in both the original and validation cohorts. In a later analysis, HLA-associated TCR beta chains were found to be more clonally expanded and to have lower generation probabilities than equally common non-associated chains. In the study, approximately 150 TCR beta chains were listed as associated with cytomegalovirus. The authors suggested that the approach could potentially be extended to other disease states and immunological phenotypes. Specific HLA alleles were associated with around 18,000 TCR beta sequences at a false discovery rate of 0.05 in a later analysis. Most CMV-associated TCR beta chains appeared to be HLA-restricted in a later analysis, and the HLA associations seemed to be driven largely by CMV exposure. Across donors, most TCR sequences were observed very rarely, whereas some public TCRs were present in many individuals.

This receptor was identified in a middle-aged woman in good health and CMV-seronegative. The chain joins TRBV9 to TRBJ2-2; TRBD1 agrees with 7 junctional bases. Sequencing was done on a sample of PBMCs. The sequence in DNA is TGTGCCAGCAGCCAACGCGACAGGGCCGGGGAGCTGTTTTTT. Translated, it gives CASSQRDRAGELFF.